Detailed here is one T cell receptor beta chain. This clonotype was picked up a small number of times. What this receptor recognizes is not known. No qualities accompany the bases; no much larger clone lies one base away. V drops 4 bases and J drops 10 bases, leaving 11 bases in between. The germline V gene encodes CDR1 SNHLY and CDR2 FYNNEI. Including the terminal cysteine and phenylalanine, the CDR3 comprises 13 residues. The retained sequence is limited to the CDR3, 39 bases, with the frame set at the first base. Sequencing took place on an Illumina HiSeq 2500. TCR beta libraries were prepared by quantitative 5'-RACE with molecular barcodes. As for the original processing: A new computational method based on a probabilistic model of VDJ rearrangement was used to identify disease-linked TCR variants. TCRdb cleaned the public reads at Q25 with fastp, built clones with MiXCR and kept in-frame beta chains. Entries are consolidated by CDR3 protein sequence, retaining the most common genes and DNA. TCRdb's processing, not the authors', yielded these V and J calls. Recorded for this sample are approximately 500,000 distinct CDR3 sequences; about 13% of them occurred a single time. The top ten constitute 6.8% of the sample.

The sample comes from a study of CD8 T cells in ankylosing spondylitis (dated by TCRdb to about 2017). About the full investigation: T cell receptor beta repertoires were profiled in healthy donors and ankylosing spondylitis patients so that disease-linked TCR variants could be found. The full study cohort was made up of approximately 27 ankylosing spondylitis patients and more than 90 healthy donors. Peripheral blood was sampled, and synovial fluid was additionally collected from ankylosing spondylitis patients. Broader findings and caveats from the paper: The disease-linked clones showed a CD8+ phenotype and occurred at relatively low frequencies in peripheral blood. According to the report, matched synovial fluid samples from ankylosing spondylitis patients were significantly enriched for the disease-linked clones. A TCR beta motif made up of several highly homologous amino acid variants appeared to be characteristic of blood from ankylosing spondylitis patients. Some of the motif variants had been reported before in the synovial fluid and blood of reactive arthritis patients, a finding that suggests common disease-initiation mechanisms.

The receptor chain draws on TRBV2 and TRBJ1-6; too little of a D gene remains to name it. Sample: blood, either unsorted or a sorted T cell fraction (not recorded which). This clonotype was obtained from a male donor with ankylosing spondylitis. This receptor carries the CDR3 CASSGSADSPLHF. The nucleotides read TGTGCCAGCAGTGGGTCCGCCGACTCACCCCTCCACTTT.